The 22 T cell receptor beta chains below come from one sample, sequenced in a study of T cell clonotyping in hematopoietic cell transplantation. Clones were read by immunoSEQ multiplex PCR, and TCRdb kept only the in-frame ones, dropping some. The sample carries around 15,000 clones, 85% recorded once. The specimen was PBMCs, collected 100 days after allogeneic stem cell transplant. The receptors here all came from a male patient in his sixties who had an allogeneic stem cell transplant from a related donor, so the T cells may come from the graft donor. Some clones in this sample may be carry-over from other donors' samples.

The CDR3: CASSGQQTANYGYTF. CDR3 sequence (DNA): TGTGCCAGTAGTGGGCAGCAAACGGCTAACTATGGCTACACCTTC. V gene TRBV19 combines with J gene TRBJ1-2; D is unresolved. There are 15 residues in the CDR3. The V gene's germline CDR1 is LNHDA and CDR2 SQIVND (reference sequence). The V gene lost 5 bases and the J gene lost 0 bases, with 13 bases spanning the gap.

This clone occurred once. CDR3 nucleotides: TGTGCCAGCAGTTTATTGCGGACCAATCAGCCCCAGCATTTT. Its protein is CASSLLRTNQPQHF. J is TRBJ1-5 and V is TRBV28; the D is unclear. Germline loops: CDR1 MDHEN, CDR2 SYDVKM. V lost 1 base and J lost 3, with 7 bases in between. The CDR3 has 14 amino acids.

In its sample, this clone was seen once. The chain has TRBV4-1 and TRBJ2-5; 9 nucleotides match TRBD1. The V segment lost 0 bases and the J segment 5 bases; nucleotides outside the gene matches: 4. CDR3 size: 15 residues. Germline-derived CDR1 and CDR2 are MGHRA and YSYEKL. This CDR3 is CASSQDGDRAETQYF. The CDR3 DNA reads as TGCGCCAGCAGCCAAGATGGGGACAGGGCGGAGACCCAGTACTTC.

V is TRBV5-1 and J is TRBJ1-6; D not resolved. CDR1 is SGHRS and CDR2 is YFSETQ in the germline V gene. V dropped 4 bases and J dropped 1 base, with 15 bases sitting between them. This CDR3 has 17 residues. In DNA, the CDR3 is TGCGCCAGCAGCCCACAAGGGAAGGGATCCTATAATTCACCCCTCCACTTT. It yields the protein CASSPQGKGSYNSPLHF.

The chain has TRBV6-5 and TRBJ2-7, with TRBD1 identical over 9 bases. The junction had 10 bases not matched to a gene; V was cut back by 7 bases and J by 6 bases. Germline CDR1 MNHEY, CDR2 SVGAGI. This CDR3 spans 14 amino acids. The CDR3, as DNA: TGTGCCAGCATCCAGGACAGGGGACGTGGCGAGCAGTACTTC. Translated: CASIQDRGRGEQYF.

This clone was seen once. The chain carries TRBV28 and TRBJ2-7, with D perhaps TRBD2 (6 bases). Trimming took off 6 bases at V and 0 bases at J, with 9 bases between the two ends. Germline CDR1 MDHEN, CDR2 SYDVKM. This CDR3 is built from 13 residues. The CDR3 DNA reads as TGTGCCAGCAGAAGGGACTCCTCCTACGAGCAGTACTTC. It codes for CASRRDSSYEQYF.

V usage is TRBV4-3 and J usage is TRBJ2-2, with 8 bases fitting TRBD1. The CDR3 contains 20 residues. V trimming: 3 bases; J trimming: 1 base; junction bases outside the gene matches: 16. From germline, CDR1 is LGHNA and CDR2 YSLEER. DNA of the CDR3: TGCGCCAGCAGCCACCTCGACAGGGGCCCTGAAATGGAGAACACCGGGGAGCTGTTTTTT. Translated, it gives CASSHLDRGPEMENTGELFF.

CDR3 DNA sequence: TGTGCCAGCAGGGGGACAGCTTACTACGAGCAGTACTTC. This encodes CASRGTAYYEQYF. The chain is built from TRBV6-6 and TRBJ2-7; 7 positions agree with TRBD1. Trimming took 6 bases from V and 3 from J; bases not matched to a gene: 5. CDR3 size: 13 residues. Germline V CDR1 and CDR2: MNHNY, SVGAGI (reference sequence).

This clone is a singleton in its sample. The J gene is TRBJ1-2, the V gene TRBV7-9; tentatively, D is TRBD1 (6 bases). The CDR3 loop spans 12 amino acids. From germline, CDR1 is SEHNR and CDR2 FQNEAQ (reference sequence). CDR3 sequence (DNA): TGTGCGATAAGGGGGGATAACTATGGCTACACCTTC. This translates into CAIRGDNYGYTF. The variable domain in full, completed from reference TRBV7-9 and TRBJ1-2, reads DTGVSQNPRHKITKRGQNVTFRCDPISEHNRLYWYRQTLGQGPEFLTYFQNEAQLEKSRLLSDRFSAERPKGSFSTLEIQRTEQGDSAMYLCAIRGDNYGYTFGSGTRLTVV.

The V call is TRBV5-4, the J call TRBJ2-7; D is uncertain. Germline V gives CDR1 SGHNT, CDR2 YYREEE (reference sequence). With 6 bases removed from V and 4 bases from J, the gap between germline ends came to 5 bases. The CDR3 has 10 residues. The CDR3 reads CASIRYEQYF. Here the CDR3 DNA reads TGTGCCAGCATCAGATACGAGCAGTACTTC.

The chain is built from TRBV2 and TRBJ1-2; no definite D call. V lost 4 bases, J lost 8 bases, and 11 bases lay in between. Germline CDR1 reads SNHLY; CDR2 reads FYNNEI. This CDR3 has 12 residues. The CDR3: CASSVGGWGYTF. In DNA, the CDR3 is TGTGCCAGCAGTGTTGGCGGTTGGGGCTACACCTTC.

This chain links TRBV4-2 with TRBJ2-3; 7 positions agree with TRBD2. Trimming at V came to 4 bases and at J to 3 bases, leaving 13 bases not matched to a gene. The CDR3 has 17 residues. The germline CDR1 and CDR2 sequences are LGHNA and YNFKEQ. CDR3 in amino acids: CASSPQSGASSTDTQYF. The CDR3, as DNA: TGTGCCAGCAGCCCACAGAGCGGGGCTAGTAGTACAGATACGCAGTATTTT.

This clone was counted a single time. The V and J genes are TRBV28 and TRBJ1-1, with D unclear. Germline V gives CDR1 MDHEN, CDR2 SYDVKM. V was cut by 9 bases and J by 5 bases, with 10 bases left in between. The CDR3 spans 11 residues. The CDR3 bases are TGTGCCAGTGGGCCGAGGACTGAAGCTTTCTTT. Residues: CASGPRTEAFF.

The chain combines TRBV7-2 with TRBJ2-5; 7 bases fit TRBD1. The V gene end was trimmed by 2 bases and the J gene end by 4 bases; junction bases not matched to a gene: 4. The CDR3 sequence is 14 residues long. Per the germline V gene, CDR1 is SGHTA and CDR2 is FQGNSA. The CDR3 loop is CASSLYDRAETQYF. DNA of the CDR3: TGTGCCAGCAGCTTATACGACAGGGCAGAGACCCAGTACTTC.

In its sample, this clone was seen a few times. V is TRBV4-3 and J is TRBJ1-6; the D gene is possibly TRBD1 (5 bases). The CDR3 has 17 residues. Germline V gene data show CDR1 as LGHNA and CDR2 as YSLEER. Trimming removed 0 bases at V and 6 bases at J, with 15 bases between. CDR3 residues: CASSQDRQGYGNSPLHF. Here the CDR3 DNA reads TGCGCCAGCAGCCAAGATCGGCAGGGCTACGGTAATTCACCCCTCCACTTT.

This chain connects TRBV7-2 to TRBJ1-2; no clear D. The CDR3 contains 14 residues. CDR1 and CDR2 from the germline V gene are SGHTA and FQGNSA. Trimming cost V 1 base and J 6 bases, with 12 bases left between them. CDR3 nucleotides: TGTGCCAGCAGCTTAGATAGGGCGAGGGATGGCTACACCTTC. Its translation: CASSLDRARDGYTF.

The chain has TRBV7-2 and TRBJ1-3, with D possibly being TRBD1 (5 bases). CDR1 and CDR2 from the germline V gene are SGHTA and FQGNSA. There are 14 residues in the CDR3. V lost 1 base and J 4 bases, leaving 8 bases between the germline ends. CDR3 region: CASSLGRGGNTIYF. CDR3 coding DNA: TGTGCCAGCAGCTTAGGGCGGGGGGGAAACACCATATATTTT.

The chain combines TRBV29-1 with TRBJ1-5; D is unresolved. This CDR3 comprises 13 residues. V was shortened by 6 bases and J by 6 bases, with 15 bases between the two germline ends. CDR1 and CDR2 from the germline V gene are SQVTM and ANQGSEA. The CDR3 coding sequence is TGCAGCGTGGTCCCCCACCCGGGTCAGCCCCAGCATTTT. Translating it yields CSVVPHPGQPQHF.

The chain links TRBV5-6 to TRBJ2-1, with TRBD1 as a possible D gene (6 bases). The germline V gene encodes CDR1 SGHDT and CDR2 YYEEEE. This CDR3 is 15 amino acids long. Trimming removed 0 bases at V and 4 bases at J, with 11 bases between. CDR3 in amino acids: CASSLAGGGYNEQFF. The DNA of the CDR3 is TGTGCCAGCAGCTTGGCTGGGGGCGGTTACAATGAGCAGTTCTTC.

The chain carries TRBV6-5 and TRBJ1-6; 7 nucleotides match TRBD1. Germline V CDR1 and CDR2: MNHEY, SVGAGI. CDR3 length equals 15 residues. V lost 6 bases, J lost 8 bases, and 10 bases stayed unmatched. This CDR3 reads CASSRTGYQDSPLHF. The CDR3 bases are TGTGCCAGCAGCCGGACAGGATACCAAGATTCACCCCTCCACTTT.

The chain has TRBV11-3 and TRBJ2-7; 8 bases agree with TRBD1. CDR3 length equals 14 residues. Germline V gives CDR1 SGHNT, CDR2 YENEEA. The J segment lost 5 bases and the V segment lost 0 bases, leaving 3 bases of the junction unmatched. For the CDR3, the DNA is TGTGCCAGCAGCTTAGATGGGACAGGAGACGAGCAGTACTTC. Residues: CASSLDGTGDEQYF.

This clone was seen once. The chain carries TRBV27 and TRBJ1-4; 7 nucleotides line up with TRBD1. The germline CDR1 and CDR2 sequences are MNHEY and SMNVEV (reference sequence). This CDR3 is 16 amino acids long. Trimming cost V 4 bases and J 3 bases; bases outside gene matches: 8. The CDR3 DNA is TGTGCCAGCAGTTGGTCAGGGGGGGCGGCTAATGAAAAACTGTTTTTT. Its translation: CASSWSGGAANEKLFF.